This T cell receptor beta chain comes out of a study of T cell changes during pregnancy in multiple sclerosis. V was pared by 3 bases and J by 5 bases, with 11 bases of the junction left unmatched. Germline loops: CDR1 MDHEN, CDR2 SYDVKM. The CDR3 covers 16 residues. Profiling relied on immunoSEQ multiplex PCR, and the TCRdb table lists in-frame clones only, not all of them. The sample shows about 32,000 clones, just over 90% of them seen only once. This rearrangement joins TRBV28 to TRBJ1-1; TRBD1 matches at 8 bases. The receptor was isolated from a female donor with multiple sclerosis, enrolled in a pregnancy study. The sequenced sample was CD4+ T cells from peripheral blood mononuclear cells, obtained in the second trimester of pregnancy. CDR3 nucleotides: TGTGCCAGCAGTTTTTTCGCAGGGGGCAGTAATACTGAAGCTTTCTTT. Translated: CASSFFAGGSNTEAFF.